A single T cell receptor (beta chain) is shown here with its context. These data originate in a study of blood T cell repertoires in COVID-19. Germline V gives CDR1 SGHDT, CDR2 YYEEEE. This CDR3 is built from 11 residues. Trimming stripped 2 bases from V and 8 bases from J, with 7 bases between. Original handling: Estimated nucleated cell counts came from reference gene primer amplification. Some clones are missing from TCRdb's copy, which holds only in-frame ones; the method was immunoSEQ multiplex PCR. The V and J calls and clone size are taken from that table; D and trimming were inferred from the DNA. Here the sample spans approximately 200,000 clones, roughly 94% being singletons.

The sequencing sample was made of peripheral blood. The sequence was collected from a man between 25 and 39 years old with COVID-19, enrolled during active disease. This chain joins TRBV5-6 and TRBJ1-1; tentative D call: TRBD1 (5 bases). CDR3 residues: CASSFRGEAFF. CDR3 in DNA: TGTGCCAGCAGCTTTAGGGGAGAAGCTTTCTTT. Using reference TRBV5-6 and TRBJ1-1 for the parts outside the CDR3, the full variable domain is DAGVTQSPTHLIKTRGQQVTLRCSPKSGHDTVSWYQQALGQGPQFIFQYYEEEERQRGNFPDRFSGHQFPNYSSELNVNALLLGDSALYLCASSFRGEAFFGQGTRLTVV.